Listed here are 3 T cell receptor beta chains from one sample, sequenced in a study of technical replicates of blood from a few donors. Repertoires were generated with immunoSEQ multiplex PCR, while TCRdb's copy carries only in-frame clones and drops some. The table lists roughly 52,000 clones, about 96% of them singletons. What was sequenced was PBMCs. The receptors were sampled from a human donor in good health. Some clones in this sample may be carry-over from other donors' samples.

The chain combines TRBV6-5 with TRBJ1-2; D may be TRBD1 (6 bases). Germline V gives CDR1 MNHEY, CDR2 SVGAGI. The CDR3 length is 14 residues. Trimming took off 8 bases at V and 7 bases at J, with 20 bases between the two ends. Here the CDR3 reads CASAEVGAGVGYTF. DNA of the CDR3: TGTGCCAGCGCGGAGGTCGGGGCAGGGGTTGGCTACACCTTC.

The chain is built from TRBV10-3 and TRBJ2-1, with 8 bases fitting TRBD1. The CDR3 is 14 amino acids. The V gene's germline CDR1 is ENHRY and CDR2 SYGVKD. The V gene end was trimmed by 11 bases and the J gene end by 2 bases; junction bases not matched to a gene: 8. The CDR3 loop reads CAVATGVPYNEQFF. In DNA form, the CDR3 reads TGTGCCGTGGCGACAGGGGTTCCCTACAATGAGCAGTTCTTC.

The chain employs TRBV7-3 and TRBJ2-1; no definite D call. V gave up 5 bases and J gave up 0 bases, with 17 bases separating them. CDR1 is SGHTA, CDR2 FQGTGA, per germline. The CDR3 runs 17 residues. For the CDR3, the DNA is TGTGCCAGCAGCCCCAACCCGGGTCTGGGCTCCTACAATGAGCAGTTCTTC. This encodes CASSPNPGLGSYNEQFF.